One TCR beta chain is described in this entry. Each of the donors had 9 to 10 milliliters of peripheral blood drawn into EDTA-treated Vacutainer tubes. Sample-barcoded 5' priming and a J-beta primer mix drove a second PCR of about 6 to 12 cycles. Every single cDNA molecule received a tag from a template-switch adaptor with 12 random nucleotides. All samples yielded 3 million or more CDR3-containing paired-end reads. MiXCR was run by TCRdb on the 5' RACE reads, yielding one entry per CDR3 protein. The sample has 1.8 million or so distinct CDR3 sequences; approximately 39% are singletons. The sample belongs to a study of blood T cells in healthy people across ages. The receptor was derived from a human donor in good health. The source material was blood.

The CDR3 region has the DNA TGCAGTGCTAGTTACCCCATAGAGGAAGCTTTCTTT. The encoded protein is CSASYPIEEAFF. This sequence joins TRBV20-1 and TRBJ1-1; D not certain. This CDR3 contains 12 residues. Germline loops: CDR1 DFQATT, CDR2 SNEGSKA (reference sequence). Trimming removed 3 bases from V and 8 bases from J, with 13 bases in between.